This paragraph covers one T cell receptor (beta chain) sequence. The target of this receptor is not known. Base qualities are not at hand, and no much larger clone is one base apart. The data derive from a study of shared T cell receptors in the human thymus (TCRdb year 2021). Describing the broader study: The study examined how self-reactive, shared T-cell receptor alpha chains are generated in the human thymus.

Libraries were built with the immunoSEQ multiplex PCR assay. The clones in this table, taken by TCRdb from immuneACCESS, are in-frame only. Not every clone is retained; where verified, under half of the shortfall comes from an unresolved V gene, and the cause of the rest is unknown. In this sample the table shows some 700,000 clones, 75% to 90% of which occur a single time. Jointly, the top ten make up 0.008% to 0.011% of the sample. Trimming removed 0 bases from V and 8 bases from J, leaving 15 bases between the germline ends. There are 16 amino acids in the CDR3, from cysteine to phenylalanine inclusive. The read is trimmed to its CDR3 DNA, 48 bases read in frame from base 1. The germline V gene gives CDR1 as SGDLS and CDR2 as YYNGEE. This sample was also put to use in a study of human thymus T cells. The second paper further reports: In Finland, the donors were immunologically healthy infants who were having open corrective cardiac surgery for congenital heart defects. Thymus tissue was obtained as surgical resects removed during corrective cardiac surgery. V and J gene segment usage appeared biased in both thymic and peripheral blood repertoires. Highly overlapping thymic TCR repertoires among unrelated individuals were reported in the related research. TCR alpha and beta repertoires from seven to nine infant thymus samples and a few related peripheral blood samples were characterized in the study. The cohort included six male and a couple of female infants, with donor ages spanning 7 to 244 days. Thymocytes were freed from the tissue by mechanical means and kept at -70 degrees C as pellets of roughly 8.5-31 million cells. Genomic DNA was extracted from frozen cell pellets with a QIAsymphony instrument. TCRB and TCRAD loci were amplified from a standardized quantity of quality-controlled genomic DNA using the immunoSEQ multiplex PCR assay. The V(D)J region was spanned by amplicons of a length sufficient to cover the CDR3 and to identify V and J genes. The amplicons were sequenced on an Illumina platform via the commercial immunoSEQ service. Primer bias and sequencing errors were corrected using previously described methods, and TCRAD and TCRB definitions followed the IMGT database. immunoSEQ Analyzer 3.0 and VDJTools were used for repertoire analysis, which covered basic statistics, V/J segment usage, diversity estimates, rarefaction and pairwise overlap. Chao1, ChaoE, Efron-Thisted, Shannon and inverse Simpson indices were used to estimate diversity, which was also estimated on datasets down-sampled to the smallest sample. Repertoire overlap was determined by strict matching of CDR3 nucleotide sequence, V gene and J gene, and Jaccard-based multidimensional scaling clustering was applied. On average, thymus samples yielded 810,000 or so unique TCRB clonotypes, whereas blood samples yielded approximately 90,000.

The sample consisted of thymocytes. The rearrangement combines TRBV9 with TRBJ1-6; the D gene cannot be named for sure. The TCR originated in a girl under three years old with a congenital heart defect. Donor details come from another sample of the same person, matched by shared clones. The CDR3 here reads CASSVAKTGTDSPLHF. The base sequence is TGTGCCAGCAGCGTAGCTAAGACGGGTACGGATTCACCCCTCCACTTT.